This TCR beta chain was captured by sequencing in a study of blood T cell repertoires in COVID-19. Germline V gene sequence: CDR1 MDHEN, CDR2 SYDVKM. The CDR3 length is 14 residues. J gave up 4 bases and V 8 bases, and 8 bases lay outside the gene matches. Participants, roughly 18 to 90 years old, spanned around 25 US areas. Participants reported their clinical history, and cohort assignment relied on those reports. The protocol was immunoSEQ multiplex PCR, while the TCRdb copy is restricted to in-frame clones and leaves out a portion. The sample yields about 200,000 clones, 65% to 90% seen once. The sample comprised PBMCs or T cells enriched from blood (not recorded which). The sequence derives from a woman aged 40 to 49 with acute COVID-19. The chain combines TRBV28 with TRBJ2-7; 10 positions agree with TRBD1. CDR3 nucleotide sequence: TGTGCCAGCCGCGCCGGGGACAGGGGATACGAGCAGTACTTC. It codes for CASRAGDRGYEQYF.